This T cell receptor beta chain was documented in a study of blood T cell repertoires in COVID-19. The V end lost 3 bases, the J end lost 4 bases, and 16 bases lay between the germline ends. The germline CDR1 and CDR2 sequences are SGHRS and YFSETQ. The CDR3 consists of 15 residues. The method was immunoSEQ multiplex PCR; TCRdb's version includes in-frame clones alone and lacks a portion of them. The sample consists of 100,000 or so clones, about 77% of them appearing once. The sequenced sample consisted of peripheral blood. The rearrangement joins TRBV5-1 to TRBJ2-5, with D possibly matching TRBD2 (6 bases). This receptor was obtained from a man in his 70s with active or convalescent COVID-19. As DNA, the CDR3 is TGCGCCAGCAGCTCCCCTGGAGGGTTTGGAGAGACCCAGTACTTC. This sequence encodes CASSSPGGFGETQYF.